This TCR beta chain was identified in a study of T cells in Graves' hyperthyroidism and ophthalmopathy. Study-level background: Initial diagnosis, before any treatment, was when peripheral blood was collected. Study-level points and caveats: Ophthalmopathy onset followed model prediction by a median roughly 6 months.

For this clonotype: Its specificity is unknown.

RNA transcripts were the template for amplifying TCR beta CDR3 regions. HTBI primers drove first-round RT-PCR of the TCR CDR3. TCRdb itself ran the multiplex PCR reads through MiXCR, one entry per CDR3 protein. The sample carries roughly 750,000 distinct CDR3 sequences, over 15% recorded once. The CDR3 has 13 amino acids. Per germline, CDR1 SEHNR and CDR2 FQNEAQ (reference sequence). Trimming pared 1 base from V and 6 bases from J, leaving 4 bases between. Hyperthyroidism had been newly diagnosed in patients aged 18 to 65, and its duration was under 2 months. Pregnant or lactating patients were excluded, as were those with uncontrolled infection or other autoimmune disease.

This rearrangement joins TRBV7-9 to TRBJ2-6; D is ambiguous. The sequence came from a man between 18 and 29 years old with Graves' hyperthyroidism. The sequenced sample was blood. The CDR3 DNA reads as TGTGCCAGCAGCTTAGTCCCGGCCAACGTCCTGACTTTC. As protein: CASSLVPANVLTF.